This section outlines one T cell receptor beta chain sequence together with its context. Its antigen is unknown. Positive CCR7 selection of CD45RO-negative cells yielded the naive CD8 cells, and terminally differentiated effector memory CD45RA+ cells were excluded. This sample was taken from a study of shared clonotypes between healthy human individuals. Notes on the study in general: The sampled material consisted only of blood, and tissue repertoires are likely to differ.

The V and J ends lost 7 bases and 5 bases, in that order; junction bases with no gene match: 7. The CDR3 is 14 residues long. Germline values: CDR1 SEHNR, CDR2 FQNEAQ (reference sequence). Method: immunoSEQ multiplex PCR; TCRdb's copy keeps in-frame clones and lacks some. Of some 2 million clones listed, less than 95% are singletons. The receptor comes from a man younger than 35 in good health. This chain connects TRBV7-9 to TRBJ1-1; TRBD1 matches at 10 bases. Material: naive CD8+ T cells sorted from blood. CDR3 DNA sequence: TGTGCCAGCACCTTGGACAGGGGGGGAACTGAAGCTTTCTTT. Encoded protein: CASTLDRGGTEAFF.